These T cell receptor beta chains were read from a single sample in a study of T cells in Graves' hyperthyroidism and ophthalmopathy. MiXCR was run by TCRdb on the multiplex PCR reads, yielding one entry per CDR3 protein. The sample has under 650,000 distinct CDR3 sequences, about a sixth seen once. Source material: blood. The source of these receptors is a woman aged 25 to 39 with Graves' hyperthyroidism. The conserved cysteine and the conserved F or W are not part of the CDR3 here. Not every row has a clone size; where given, it reads once, few, many or a size class.

TRBJ2-1,TRBV5-1,many,ASSPGPPIYNEQF
TRBJ2-2,TRBV6-2/TRBV6-3,-,ASSYSGTAPLYKNTGELF
TRBJ2-5,TRBV29-1,many,SVDGGAGETQY
TRBJ2-7,TRBV2,-,ASSVRTSGNHEQY
TRBJ2-5,TRBV2,many,ASSVGLAGVETQY
TRBJ2-5,TRBV20-1,many,SARDRSIPDGTQY
TRBJ2-3,TRBV11-3,many,ASSFTRSTDTQY
TRBJ2-7,TRBV20-1,-,SARGRGQFSVEQY
TRBJ2-3,TRBV5-5,-,ASSLRMLRPDTQY
TRBJ1-3,TRBV13,-,ASSFTSDYSSGNTIY
TRBJ2-2,TRBV7-9,-,ASSMDRAKNTGELF
TRBJ2-7,TRBV5-1,many,ASSLSHGRVEQY
TRBJ2-3,TRBV28,many,ASSFLGTGDRTDTQY
TRBJ1-5,TRBV30,-,AWSVRGLSNQPQH
TRBJ2-2,TRBV11-2,many,ASSLTGLNTGELF
TRBJ1-6,TRBV28,many,ASSLVGSSYNSPLH
TRBJ1-2,TRBV10-3,many,AISQPTGQGYGYT
TRBJ2-7,TRBV9,once,ASSEGILDEQY
TRBJ1-1,TRBV18,many,ASSPTGGGEAF
TRBJ2-3,TRBV12-5,many,ASGLSRDSHTDTQY
TRBJ2-5,TRBV6-6,many,ASSYSVGQETQY
TRBJ2-2,TRBV4-1,-,ASSQFIGLRDRGDGELF
TRBJ2-7,TRBV12-3/TRBV12-4,few,ASSYGLQLYEQY
TRBJ2-5,TRBV20-1,many,SATGTAGETQY
TRBJ1-6,TRBV7-3,-,ASSLGGLSYNSPLH
TRBJ1-1,TRBV28,many,ASSLYGGNTEAF
TRBJ2-3,TRBV28,-,ASSRTSGSYDTQY
TRBJ2-7,TRBV12-3/TRBV12-4,many,ASSLFGSAYEQY
TRBJ2-7,TRBV11-2,-,ASSFAGGSYYEQY
TRBJ2-3,TRBV7-2,many,ASSLGTGFRTDTQY
TRBJ2-2,TRBV6-2/TRBV6-3,-,ASSPRGDRINTGELF
TRBJ2-1,TRBV5-1,many,ASSWGLAGVNEQF
TRBJ2-7,TRBV29-1,-,SVPSEDSHEQY
TRBJ2-1,TRBV7-2,many,ASSSSGRSGNEQF
TRBJ2-7,TRBV7-8,-,ASSLVGPQYEQY
TRBJ1-1,TRBV12-3/TRBV12-4,many,ASSLAGQRNTEAF
TRBJ2-5,TRBV18,few,ASSPGDQETQY
TRBJ1-1,TRBV29-1,-,SANTAGDTEAF